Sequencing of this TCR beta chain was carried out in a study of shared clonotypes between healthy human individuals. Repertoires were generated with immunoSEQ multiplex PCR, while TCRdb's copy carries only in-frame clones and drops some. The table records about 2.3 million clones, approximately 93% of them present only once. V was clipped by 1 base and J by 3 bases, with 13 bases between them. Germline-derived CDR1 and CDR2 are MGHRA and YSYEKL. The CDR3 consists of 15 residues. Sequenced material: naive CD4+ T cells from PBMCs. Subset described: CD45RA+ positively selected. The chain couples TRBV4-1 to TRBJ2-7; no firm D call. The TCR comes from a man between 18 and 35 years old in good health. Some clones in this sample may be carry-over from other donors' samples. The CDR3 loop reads CASSQGIQFSYEQYF. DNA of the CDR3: TGCGCCAGCAGCCAAGGAATACAGTTCAGCTACGAGCAGTACTTC.